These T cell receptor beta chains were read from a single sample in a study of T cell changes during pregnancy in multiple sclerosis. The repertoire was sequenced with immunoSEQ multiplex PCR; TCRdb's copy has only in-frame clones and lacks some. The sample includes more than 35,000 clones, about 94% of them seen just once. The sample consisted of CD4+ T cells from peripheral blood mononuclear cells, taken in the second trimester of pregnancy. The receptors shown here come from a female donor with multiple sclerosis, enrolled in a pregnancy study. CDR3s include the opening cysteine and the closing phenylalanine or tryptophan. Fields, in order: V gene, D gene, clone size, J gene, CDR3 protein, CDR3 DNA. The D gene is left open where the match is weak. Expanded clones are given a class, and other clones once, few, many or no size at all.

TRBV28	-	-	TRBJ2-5	CASSFPGVGTQYF	TGTGCCAGCAGTTTTCCGGGGGTAGGGACCCAGTACTTC
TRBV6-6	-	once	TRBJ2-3	CASSYSRVSVTDTQYF	TGTGCCAGCAGTTACTCGAGGGTCAGCGTCACAGATACGCAGTATTTT
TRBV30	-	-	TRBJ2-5	CAWSGVADQETQYF	TGTGCCTGGAGTGGGGTAGCGGACCAAGAGACCCAGTACTTC
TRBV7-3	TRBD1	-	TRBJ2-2	CASSPSPGTGNHGELFF	TGTGCCAGCAGCCCCTCCCCCGGGACAGGGAACCACGGGGAGCTGTTTTTT
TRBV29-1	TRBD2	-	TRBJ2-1	CSAGTLTGTSEGNEQFF	TGCAGCGCCGGTACCCTAACCGGGACTAGCGAGGGCAATGAGCAGTTCTTC
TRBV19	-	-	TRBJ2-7	CASSTGAGVNEQYF	TGTGCCAGTAGTACCGGGGCAGGGGTGAACGAGCAGTACTTC
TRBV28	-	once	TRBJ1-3	CASSPLPSSGNTIYF	TGTGCCAGCAGTCCCCTTCCGAGCTCTGGAAACACCATATATTTT
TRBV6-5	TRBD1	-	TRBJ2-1	CASSYSRRQGADEQFF	TGTGCCAGCAGTTACTCGCGAAGACAGGGGGCTGATGAGCAGTTCTTC
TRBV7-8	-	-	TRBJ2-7	CASSLTGYYEQYF	TGTGCCAGCAGCCTCACTGGTTACTACGAGCAGTACTTC
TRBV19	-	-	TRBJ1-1	CASSRQPGRIRNTEAFF	TGTGCCAGTAGTAGACAACCAGGCCGAATTCGAAACACTGAAGCTTTCTTT
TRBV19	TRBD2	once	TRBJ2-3	CASSTQGSGGFRDTQYF	TGTGCCAGTAGTACCCAGGGGAGCGGGGGATTTAGAGATACGCAGTATTTT
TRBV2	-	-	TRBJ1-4	CASRGGQIANEKLFF	TGTGCCAGCAGGGGTGGACAGATCGCTAATGAAAAACTGTTTTTT
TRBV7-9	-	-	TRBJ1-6	CASSSLPGREDSPLHF	TGTGCCAGCAGCTCCCTCCCCGGCAGGGAAGATTCACCCCTCCACTTT
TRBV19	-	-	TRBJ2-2	CASSYTNTGELFF	TGTGCCAGTAGTTATACGAACACCGGGGAGCTGTTTTTT
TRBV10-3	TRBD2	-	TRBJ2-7	CAISDPRTSGGYEQYF	TGTGCCATCAGTGATCCTCGGACTAGCGGGGGTTACGAGCAGTACTTC
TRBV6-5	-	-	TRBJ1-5	CASRTDRNSNQPQHF	TGTGCCAGCAGGACCGACAGGAATAGCAATCAGCCCCAGCATTTT
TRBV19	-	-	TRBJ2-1	CASSPVSAGYNEQFF	TGTGCCAGTAGTCCGGTCTCTGCGGGGTACAATGAGCAGTTCTTC
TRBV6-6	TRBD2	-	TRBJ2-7	CASSGDTSGSRHEQYF	TGTGCCAGCAGCGGGGACACTAGCGGGAGTCGCCACGAGCAGTACTTC
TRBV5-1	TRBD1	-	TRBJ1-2	CASSLEYRDRTRRGYGYTF	TGCGCCAGCAGCTTGGAGTATCGGGACAGGACCCGACGGGGCTATGGCTACACCTTC
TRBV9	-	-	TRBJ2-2	CASSVEYRAGELFF	TGTGCCAGCAGCGTAGAATACCGCGCCGGGGAGCTGTTTTTT
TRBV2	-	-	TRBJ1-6	CASKWGDYDSPLHF	TGTGCCAGCAAGTGGGGAGATTATGATTCACCCCTCCACTTT
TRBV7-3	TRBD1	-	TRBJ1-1	CASSANRGENTEAFF	TGTGCCAGCAGCGCCAACAGGGGGGAGAACACTGAAGCTTTCTTT
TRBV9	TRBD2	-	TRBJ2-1	CASSVGPSGGTRRSYEQFF	TGTGCCAGCAGCGTAGGACCCTCCGGCGGGACTAGAAGGTCGTATGAGCAGTTCTTC
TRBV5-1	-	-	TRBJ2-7	CASSFLLRRERYEQYF	TGCGCCAGCAGCTTCCTATTACGCCGAGAGCGCTACGAGCAGTACTTC
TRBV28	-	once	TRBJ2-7	CASSLPPGGLPHEQYF	TGTGCCAGCAGTTTGCCTCCAGGGGGACTGCCCCACGAGCAGTACTTC
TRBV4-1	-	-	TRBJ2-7	CASSQDWGRGAYEQYF	TGCGCCAGCAGCCAAGACTGGGGGCGAGGGGCCTACGAGCAGTACTTC
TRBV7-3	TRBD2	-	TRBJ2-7	CASSLAGGPYEQYF	TGTGCCAGCAGCTTAGCGGGAGGGCCCTACGAGCAGTACTTC
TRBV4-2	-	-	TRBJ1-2	CASSQKGRGAGFNYGYTF	TGTGCCAGCAGCCAAAAGGGACGCGGCGCGGGATTTAACTATGGCTACACCTTC
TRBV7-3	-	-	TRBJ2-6	CASSLTERPGANVLTF	TGTGCCAGCAGCTTAACGGAGCGGCCTGGGGCCAACGTCCTGACTTTC
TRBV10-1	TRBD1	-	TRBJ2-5	CASSEGGQGQETQYF	TGCGCCAGCAGTGAGGGTGGACAGGGACAAGAGACCCAGTACTTC
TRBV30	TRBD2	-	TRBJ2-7	CAWNRLAVYEQYF	TGTGCCTGGAACAGACTAGCGGTTTACGAGCAGTACTTC
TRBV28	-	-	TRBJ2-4	CASTPAAGTKNIQYF	TGTGCCAGCACACCCGCCGCAGGCACCAAAAACATTCAGTACTTC
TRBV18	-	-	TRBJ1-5	CASSSTGDQPQHF	TGTGCCAGCTCATCTACCGGGGATCAGCCCCAGCATTTT
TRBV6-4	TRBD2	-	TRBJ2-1	CASSDSGRALDEQFF	TGTGCCAGCAGTGATAGCGGGAGGGCCTTGGATGAGCAGTTCTTC
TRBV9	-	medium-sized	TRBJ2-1	CASSVAYQGGEQFF	TGTGCCAGCAGCGTAGCTTACCAGGGCGGTGAGCAGTTCTTC
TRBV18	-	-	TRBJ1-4	CASSPPRVAGEKLFF	TGTGCCAGCTCACCACCGAGAGTAGCTGGTGAAAAACTGTTTTTT
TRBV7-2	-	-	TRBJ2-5	CASSQAQLETQYF	TGTGCCAGCAGCCAGGCGCAGCTGGAGACCCAGTACTTC
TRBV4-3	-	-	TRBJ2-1	CASSRRGSYNEQFF	TGCGCCAGCAGCCGGAGGGGCTCCTACAATGAGCAGTTCTTC
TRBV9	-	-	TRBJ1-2	CASSVAVGQGAGYTF	TGTGCCAGCAGCGTAGCTGTGGGTCAAGGGGCTGGCTACACCTTC
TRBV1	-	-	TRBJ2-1	CTSSQDYTSCEQFF	TGCACCAGCAGCCAAGATTATACCAGTTGCGAGCAGTTCTTC
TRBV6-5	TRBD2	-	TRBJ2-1	CASSYAGLGRTEQFF	TGTGCCAGCAGTTACGCGGGACTAGGAAGGACTGAGCAGTTCTTC
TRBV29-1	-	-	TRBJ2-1	CSVPGFGSEQFF	TGCAGCGTCCCCGGGTTCGGGAGTGAGCAGTTCTTC
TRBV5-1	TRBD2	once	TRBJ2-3	CASSLGQTSGGHTDTQYF	TGCGCCAGCAGCTTGGGCCAGACTAGCGGGGGACACACAGATACGCAGTATTTT
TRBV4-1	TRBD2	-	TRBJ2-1	CASSQPVRGRTKNEQFF	TGCGCCAGCAGCCAGCCGGTGCGGGGGAGAACCAAGAATGAGCAGTTCTTC
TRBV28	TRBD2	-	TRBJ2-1	CASSFTSGRRVEQFF	TGTGCCAGCAGTTTTACTAGCGGGAGAAGGGTTGAGCAGTTCTTC
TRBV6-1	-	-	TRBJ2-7	CASSEVGGSYEQYF	TGTGCCAGCAGTGAAGTGGGGGGTTCCTACGAGCAGTACTTC
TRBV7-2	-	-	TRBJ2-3	CASSFYGTGTDTQYF	TGTGCCAGCAGCTTTTACGGTACGGGGACAGATACGCAGTATTTT
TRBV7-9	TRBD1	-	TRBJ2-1	CASSLQPGQGDNNEQFF	TGTGCCAGCAGTCTTCAACCGGGACAGGGAGATAATAATGAGCAGTTCTTC
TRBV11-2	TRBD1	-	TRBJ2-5	CASSYGQVFQETQYF	TGTGCCAGCAGCTATGGACAGGTCTTCCAAGAGACCCAGTACTTC
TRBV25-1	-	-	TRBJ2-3	CASQVTDTQYF	TGTGCCAGCCAGGTGACAGATACGCAGTATTTT
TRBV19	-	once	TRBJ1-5	CASSPGMGQPQHF	TGTGCCAGTAGTCCAGGGATGGGTCAGCCCCAGCATTTT
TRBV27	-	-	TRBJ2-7	CASSLYDSYEQYF	TGTGCCAGCAGCCTATACGACTCCTACGAGCAGTACTTC
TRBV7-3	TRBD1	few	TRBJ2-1	CASSLVQGVGNEQFF	TGTGCCAGCAGCTTAGTTCAGGGGGTCGGCAATGAGCAGTTCTTC
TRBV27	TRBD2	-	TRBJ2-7	CASSSSASGDYEQYF	TGTGCCAGCAGTTCTAGTGCTAGCGGGGATTACGAGCAGTACTTC
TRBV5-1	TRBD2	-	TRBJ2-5	CASSLGSGTMGQETQYF	TGCGCCAGCAGCTTAGGATCCGGGACTATGGGGCAAGAGACCCAGTACTTC